The present entry profiles one T cell receptor beta chain with its context. Its antigen is unidentified. V shed 4 bases, J shed 6 bases, and the junction held 7 bases outside the gene matches. Germline CDR1 reads SGHKS; CDR2 reads YYEKEE (reference sequence). The CDR3 contains 14 residues. This sample is part of a study of T cell responses to AZD1222 COVID-19 vaccine. In the study overall: Pooled in the analysis were second doses at about 4 or about 12 weeks.

Study conclusions and caveats: Mostly white British, mostly female donors; authors suggested clonal diversity may be underestimated. Compared with day 0, the breadth and depth of the Spike-specific TCR repertoire rose significantly after two doses of AZD1222.

Only in-frame clones appear in the TCRdb table, and some are missing; sequencing was by immunoSEQ multiplex PCR. The repertoire holds around 100,000 clones, with 70% to 90% as singletons. This clonotype was sampled from an adult in good health. V is TRBV5-5 and J is TRBJ2-1; 7 positions match TRBD1. The sequenced sample was peripheral blood, obtained on day 0 of AZD1222 vaccination. The CDR3 DNA is TGTGCCAGCAGCCCAGGACAGGCACCCAATGAGCAGTTCTTC. Encoded protein: CASSPGQAPNEQFF.